Listed here is a single T cell receptor (beta chain). The antigen remains unidentified. The assay was immunoSEQ multiplex PCR, and TCRdb's table has in-frame clones only and misses some. The profile covers tens of thousands of clones, with 65% to 80% appearing a single time and 2.5% to 3% taken by the ten largest. The data stem from a study of vaccination effects on CD4 cells after COVID-19. Study-wide results and limits: Late in the post-vaccination period, infection-induced and vaccine-induced clones underwent marked clonal contraction.

In germline, CDR1 is MNHNS, CDR2 SASEGT. The CDR3 runs 12 residues. V was pared by 0 bases and J by 11 bases, with 10 bases between. ViraFEST used viral peptide pools to expand antigen-specific CD4+ T cells before sequencing. Cells that had been cultured for roughly 9 days were the source of isolated CD4+ T cells. Prior SARS-CoV-2 infection was absent in the vaccine recipients, as shown by negative nucleocapsid antibodies. Half of the medium was exchanged for IL-2 medium on both days 3 and 7. Material: CD4+ T cells from PBMCs cultured with HCoV-NL63 spike peptides, obtained before COVID-19 vaccination. This TCR was sampled from a human donor who received a COVID-19 vaccine. The chain employs TRBV6-1 and TRBJ1-1; D remains ambiguous. The chain's CDR3 is CASSEAWARAFF. Here the CDR3 DNA reads TGTGCCAGCAGTGAAGCTTGGGCCCGGGCTTTCTTT.